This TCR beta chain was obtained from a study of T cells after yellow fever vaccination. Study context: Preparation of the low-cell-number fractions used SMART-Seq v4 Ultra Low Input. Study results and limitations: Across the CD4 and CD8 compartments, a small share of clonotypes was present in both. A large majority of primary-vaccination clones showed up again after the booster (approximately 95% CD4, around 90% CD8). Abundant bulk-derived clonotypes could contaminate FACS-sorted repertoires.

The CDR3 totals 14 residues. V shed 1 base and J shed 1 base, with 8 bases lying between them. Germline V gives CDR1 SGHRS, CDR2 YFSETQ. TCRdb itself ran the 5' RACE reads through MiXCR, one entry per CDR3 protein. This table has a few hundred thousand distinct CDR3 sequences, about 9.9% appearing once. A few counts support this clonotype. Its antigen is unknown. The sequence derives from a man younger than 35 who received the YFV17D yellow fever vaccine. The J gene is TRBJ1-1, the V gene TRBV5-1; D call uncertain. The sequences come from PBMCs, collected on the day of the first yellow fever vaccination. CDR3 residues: CASSLNRQNTEAFF. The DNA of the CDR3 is TGCGCCAGCAGCTTGAACCGACAGAACACTGAAGCTTTCTTT.